This T cell receptor beta chain came from a study of Ad26.COV2.S vaccination and SARS-CoV-2 variants. On the study more broadly: Donor was in the COV1001 Ad26.COV2.S trial arm. Each vaccinee took Ad26.COV2.S intramuscularly, once or twice 56 days apart. General observations from the study: Placebo recipients and vaccine recipients were similar in non-spike TCR breadth. The authors reported substantial breadth in spike-specific CD8+ and CD4+ T cell responses after vaccination.

On this clone: The antigen remains unidentified.

The CDR3 runs 21 residues. V gave up 2 bases and J gave up 0 bases, with 26 bases separating them. Germline V gives CDR1 KGHSH, CDR2 LQKENI. The treatment was: about 20 received Ad26.COV2.S at low or high dose, single or two shots; roughly five received placebo; per-sample allocation not given. Samples were taken on day 63 after the first vaccine or placebo injection. The data were produced by immunoSEQ multiplex PCR, yet TCRdb's version contains in-frame clones alone and is incomplete. The repertoire includes 330,000 or so clones, under 90% of them detected once, and around 5.5% sits in the top ten.

The V call is TRBV18, the J call TRBJ1-5, with D possibly TRBD1 on 5 matching bases. Source: peripheral blood, taken in a trial of Ad26.COV2.S vaccine versus placebo. This clonotype was obtained from a person between 18 and 65 years old who received the Ad26.COV2.S COVID-19 vaccine or a placebo. The DNA for the CDR3 is TGTGCCAGCTCACCATCCGTTGTAGGGGCCCCGTTATTTTATAGCAATCAGCCCCAGCATTTT. Encoded protein: CASSPSVVGAPLFYSNQPQHF.